Included here is one TCR beta chain sequence, with context. What it recognizes is unknown. The data derive from a study of T cells in Graves' hyperthyroidism and ophthalmopathy. V shed 3 bases and J 6 bases; nucleotides not matched to a gene: 5. Germline-derived CDR1 and CDR2 are SGDLS and YYNGEE. The CDR3 runs to 15 residues. RNA transcripts were the template for amplifying TCR beta CDR3 regions. A first-round RT-PCR of the TCR CDR3 used the HTBI primer set. TCRdb processed the multiplex PCR reads anew with MiXCR; each CDR3 protein has one entry. The repertoire consists of about 840,000 distinct CDR3 sequences, with about two fifths occurring once and the leading ten covering approximately 8.7%. Broader study findings: The model anticipated ophthalmopathy a median about 7.1 months pre-onset. Among thyroid clonotypes expanded above 0.001, most also appeared in blood.

Sequenced sample: blood. The chain links TRBV9 to TRBJ2-2; TRBD2 matches 10 bases. This clonotype originated in a man aged 18 to 35 with Graves' hyperthyroidism. CDR3 in DNA: TGTGCCAGCAGCGCCAGCGGGGGGGCACCCGGGGAGCTGTTTTTT. Translated: CASSASGGAPGELFF.